This T cell receptor beta chain was identified during a study of T cells in Graves' hyperthyroidism and ophthalmopathy. The CDR3 contains 12 residues. The germline CDR1 and CDR2 sequences are SNHLY and FYNNEI. V gave up 6 bases and J gave up 8 bases, with 11 bases separating them. This clonotype was detected many times. The antigen is not known. Used for diagnoses were clinical symptoms, serum thyroxine and TRAb, thyroid ultrasound and orbital computed tomography. Extraction of PBMCs used roughly 9.4 ml of fresh peripheral blood. RNA transcripts gave rise to amplified TCR beta CDR3 regions. The HTBI primer set drove a first-round RT-PCR of the TCR CDR3. Each CDR3 protein gets one entry after TCRdb re-called the multiplex PCR reads with MiXCR. The data hold 400,000 to 600,000 distinct CDR3 sequences, with roughly 16% observed a single time. Study findings and constraints: A model of 13 V-J pairs discriminated ophthalmopathy from stable hyperthyroidism. Most expanded thyroid clonotypes above 0.001 also appeared in blood.

The chain carries TRBV2 and TRBJ2-1; D uncertain. The sequence was collected from a woman between 25 and 40 years old with Graves' ophthalmopathy. Sequencing used blood. The CDR3 DNA sequence: TGTGCCAGCAGCGTCCCCCCCGATGAGCAGTTCTTC. The encoded protein is CASSVPPDEQFF.